The source of this T cell receptor (beta chain) is a study of cytomegalovirus exposure and HLA in healthy donors. The sample holds a few counts of this clone. Its antigen is undetermined. This sample includes further DNA sequences coding for the same CDR3. Amplification used 60 Vbeta primers and 13 Jbeta primers. How the authors handled the data: A later analysis tallied tens of millions of unique TCR beta chains, around 11 million of them shared. Assay: immunoSEQ multiplex PCR; the TCRdb copy retains only in-frame clones and omits some. V and J calls and clone size come straight from that table; D and trimming were deduced from the DNA. In the table there are roughly 140,000 clones, over 80% of which are singletons. The study's findings and limits: Within an earlier analysis, most TCR beta V segments proved productive either about 87% or about 30% of the time. Reportedly, cytomegalovirus status was diagnosed with high sensitivity and specificity. A later analysis revealed that TCR association rates differed between HLA loci, peaking at DRB1 and bottoming out at HLA-C.

V was clipped by 6 bases and J by 4 bases; unmatched bases: 5. CDR1 is MNHEY and CDR2 is SMNVEV in the germline V gene (reference sequence). The CDR3 has 15 residues. The sequence derives from a male donor in good health and CMV-seronegative. The V call is TRBV27, the J call TRBJ2-1; 11 bases align to TRBD2. The material sequenced was PBMCs. This CDR3 is CASSPGTSGYNEQFF. The CDR3, as DNA: TGTGCCAGCAGCCCCGGGACTAGCGGTTACAATGAGCAGTTCTTC.